The sequence of this TCR beta chain was determined in a study of T cells in Graves' hyperthyroidism and ophthalmopathy (dated by TCRdb to about 2019). For the wider study: Peripheral blood was sampled at the time of initial diagnosis, prior to any treatment. To identify distinguishing TCR V-J signatures, a discovery cohort of about a hundred patients was used, comprising 43 with Graves' ophthalmopathy and some 57 with stable Graves' hyperthyroidism. Prospective prediction of ophthalmopathy was tested in an independent validation cohort consisting of 18 hyperthyroidism patients and over 15 patients who later progressed to ophthalmopathy. The 100 discovery patients were randomly split 7:3 into training and test sets. In about 6 Graves' hyperthyroidism patients, the study also compared T-cell repertoires from thyroid tissue with T-cell repertoires from blood. Once sampling was done, hyperthyroidism patients were given methimazole at a starting dose of 30 mg daily, whereas ophthalmopathy patients were given high-dose intravenous methylprednisolone. The paper reports TCR Vbeta CDR3 sequencing of approximately 140 peripheral blood samples: some 41 ophthalmopathy, roughly 74 hyperthyroidism and around 17 progressor patients. The full study reports these points: Most expanded thyroid clonotypes (frequency above 0.001) were also found in blood, which suggests that blood repertoires may mirror thyroid immune responses. A 13 V-J signature model separated ophthalmopathy from stable hyperthyroidism, with just over 85% sensitivity and about 81% specificity in cross-validation and 80%/75% in testing. Sample size was not statistically predetermined, and blinding of investigators to group allocation was not performed. In validation, the model predicted progression to ophthalmopathy with 65% to 71% sensitivity and around 72% specificity, a median of 6.5 months before onset.

The TCR beta CDR3 regions were amplified from the RNA transcripts. The TCR CDR3 was subjected to a first round of RT-PCR using the HTBI primer set and the Qiagen OneStep RT-PCR kit. Libraries were constructed in a second round of multiplex PCR, after which size selection and purification were performed. Sequencing of the libraries was done on an Illumina HiSeq2000 using paired-end 100 bp reads. In the original analysis: Raw data were processed with SOAPnuke, discarding reads with adapters, uncalled bases, mean Phred below 15, or no exact constant-primer or identifier match. High-quality paired reads were merged with COPE v1.2.5, and unique nucleotide sequences were defined as clonotypes. MiTCR v1.1 was used to align clonotypes to the IMGT TRBV, TRBD and TRBJ reference segments. The analysis included only V-J combinations with a frequency above 0.0001, which together covered 99% to 99.2% of the repertoires. The TCS score was defined as the ratio of F50 (clonal expansion) to E x V (chaos), calculated using BLOSUM62-based TCRdist between CDR3 peptides within each V-J. Welch's t-statistics and random forest reduced several hundred V-J features to roughly 13, which were used in a naive Bayes classifier (R e1071). TCRdb redid the processing of the public reads, applying fastp at Q25 and MiXCR, and retained in-frame beta chains. CDR3 protein duplicates are merged, each entry listing the most common genes and DNA. The V and J calls and clone size are TCRdb's, not the authors'. The sample data list approximately 520,000 distinct CDR3 sequences, and about 20% of these were observed just once. About 26% of the sample rests with the top ten.

There are a few counts of this clonotype. The clone's antigen remains unknown. Base qualities are not recorded, but no much larger clone differs from it by a single base. From cysteine to phenylalanine, the CDR3 is 15 amino acids long. Only the CDR3 region is kept as DNA, spanning 45 bases read in frame from base 1. The germline V gene (reference sequence) yields LGHDT for CDR1 and YNNKEL for CDR2. Between the V and J ends, shortened by 5 bases and 7 bases respectively, the junction contains 20 bases. Stable Graves' hyperthyroidism was defined as no progression to ophthalmopathy during 18 months of follow-up. Hyperthyroidism patients were newly diagnosed, with disease duration under 2 months, and aged 18 to 65 years. Patients with uncontrolled infections, other autoimmune diseases, pregnancy or lactation were excluded. Diagnoses were established on the basis of clinical symptoms, serum thyroxine and TRAb, thyroid ultrasound, and orbital computed tomography. PBMCs were isolated from more than 8 ml of fresh peripheral blood by Ficoll-Paque density gradient centrifugation. Trizol reagent was used to extract total RNA, and RNA quality was then checked on an Agilent 2100 Bioanalyzer.

The chain is encoded by TRBV3-1 joined to TRBJ1-2; a confident D gene designation cannot be given. The specimen was blood. The sequence came from a young man with Graves' hyperthyroidism. The DNA reads TGTGCCAGCAGCTTCCTGCGAGACATACCCTTTGGCTACACCTTC. Its translation reads: CASSFLRDIPFGYTF.